Presented here are 19 T cell receptor beta chains from one specimen sequenced in a study of CD8 T cells in Susac syndrome. Reverse transcription used about 0.45 to 1 ug RNA and random hexamers. TCRdb re-called the immunoSEQ multiplex PCR reads with MiXCR, one entry per CDR3 protein. Counted here are 250,000 to 350,000 distinct CDR3 sequences, approximately 90% occurring once; the ten biggest clones make up less than 0.08%. The sample comprised CD4+ T cells from PBMCs. These receptor sequences come from a human donor with multiple sclerosis.

The chain links TRBV30 to TRBJ2-7; the D is unclear. Trimming removed 5 bases at V and 6 bases at J, with 11 bases between. The CDR3 has 11 amino acids. Germline-derived CDR1 and CDR2 are GTSNPN and SVGIG (reference sequence). The CDR3 nucleotides are TGTGCCTGGTCACCGGGCGGCGAGCAGTACTTC. This encodes CAWSPGGEQYF.

The chain joins TRBV27 to TRBJ2-3; TRBD1 matches 7 bases. Germline CDR1 is MNHEY and CDR2 is SMNVEV (reference sequence). The trim removed 1 base at V and 5 bases at J, leaving 3 bases unmatched. CDR3 length equals 14 residues. The CDR3 loop reads CASSLYRGGDTQYF. DNA for the CDR3: TGTGCCAGCAGTTTATACAGGGGTGGAGATACGCAGTATTTT.

The chain joins TRBV30 to TRBJ2-2, with D tentatively TRBD2 (7 bases). Trimming took off 7 bases at V and 5 bases at J, with 11 bases between the two ends. From germline, CDR1 is GTSNPN and CDR2 SVGIG (reference sequence). This CDR3 is built from 12 residues. The CDR3 loop reads CASGGPTGELFF. In DNA form, the CDR3 reads TGTGCCTCCGGGGGGCCGACCGGGGAGCTGTTTTTT.

Here the CDR3 reads CASSRQTGLNTEAFF. CDR3 bases: TGTGCCAGCAGCCGCCAGACAGGGCTGAACACTGAAGCTTTCTTT. The genes are TRBV13 and TRBJ1-1; 7 bases align to TRBD1. The CDR3 consists of 15 residues. Trimming took 5 bases from V and 0 from J; bases not matched to a gene: 6. The V gene's germline CDR1 is PRHDT and CDR2 FYEKMQ (reference sequence). The variable domain in full, completed from reference TRBV13 and TRBJ1-1, reads AAGVIQSPRHLIKEKRETATLKCYPIPRHDTVYWYQQGPGQDPQFLISFYEKMQSDKGSIPDRFSAQQFSDYHSELNMSSLELGDSALYFCASSRQTGLNTEAFFGQGTRLTVV.

This clonotype was counted a few times. The CDR3 sequence is CASSFREGEQFF. The CDR3 bases are TGTGCCAGCAGCTTCAGGGAGGGTGAGCAGTTCTTC. This chain joins TRBV7-2 and TRBJ2-1; 7 bases agree with TRBD2. The CDR3 sequence is 12 residues long. Looked up from germline, CDR1 is SGHTA and CDR2 is FQGNSA. V was clipped by 3 bases and J by 9 bases; unmatched bases: 2.

The chain recombines TRBV7-3 with TRBJ2-1; D is uncertain. The CDR3 covers 17 residues. Germline-derived CDR1 and CDR2 are SGHTA and FQGTGA. Trimming stripped 5 bases from V and 0 bases from J, with 17 bases between. The CDR3 nucleotides read TGTGCCAGCAGCCCCCACAACCCGCCCGTCTCCTACAATGAGCAGTTCTTC. Amino acid sequence: CASSPHNPPVSYNEQFF.

The rearrangement joins TRBV19 to TRBJ1-5, with D uncertain. Germline V CDR1 and CDR2: LNHDA, SQIVND (reference sequence). This CDR3 has 14 amino acids. Trimming shortened V by 3 bases and J by 7 bases, and 13 bases separated the two germline ends. The CDR3 DNA follows: TGTGCCAGTAGTATGTCCGGGAACAACCAGCCCCAGCATTTT. Protein: CASSMSGNNQPQHF. Supplemented by reference TRBV19 and TRBJ1-5, the full variable domain reads DGGITQSPKYLFRKEGQNVTLSCEQNLNHDAMYWYRQDPGQGLRLIYYSQIVNDFQKGDIAEGYSVSREKKESFPLTVTSAQKNPTAFYLCASSMSGNNQPQHFGDGTRLSIL.

The chain couples TRBV6-4 to TRBJ2-1; TRBD2 agrees at 10 bases. With V trimmed by 4 bases and J by 6 bases, 3 bases remained unmatched. From germline, CDR1 is MRHNA and CDR2 SNTAGT. The CDR3 is made up of 14 amino acids. CDR3 bases: TGTGCCAGCAGTGTTGAGCGGGGGGGCAATGAGCAGTTCTTC. Amino acid sequence: CASSVERGGNEQFF.

This clonotype was picked up a small number of times. The chain is built from TRBV7-9 and TRBJ2-1, with D tentatively TRBD1 or TRBD2 (5 bases each). CDR1 is SEHNR and CDR2 is FQNEAQ in the germline V gene (reference sequence). Between the trimmed V and J ends, which lost 1 base and 9 bases, there was a span of 7 bases. There are 12 residues in the CDR3. The CDR3 is CASSLVGVEQFF. The CDR3, as DNA: TGTGCCAGCAGCTTAGTGGGGGTTGAGCAGTTCTTC.

This sequence joins TRBV4-3 and TRBJ2-3; TRBD2 aligns across 9 bases. This CDR3 has 19 amino acids. V dropped 1 base and J dropped 0; count of bases not matched to a gene: 11. In germline, CDR1 is LGHNA, CDR2 YSLEER. The CDR3 region has the DNA TGCGCCAGCAGCCAAGGTGGGCTAGCGGGATTCACTAGCACAGATACGCAGTATTTT. Translated: CASSQGGLAGFTSTDTQYF.

This chain links TRBV10-3 with TRBJ2-1; D is perhaps TRBD1 or TRBD2 (6 bases each). Per germline, CDR1 ENHRY and CDR2 SYGVKD. The CDR3 is made up of 20 amino acids. Trimming stripped 4 bases from V and 0 bases from J, with 25 bases between. CDR3 nucleotide sequence: TGTGCCATCAGTGCAGAGAGAGTGGGATCGGGGGCGAGCTCCTACAATGAGCAGTTCTTC. Its translation is CAISAERVGSGASSYNEQFF.

This clonotype was observed once. This chain links TRBV28 with TRBJ2-3; 7 positions agree with TRBD2. Per germline, CDR1 MDHEN and CDR2 SYDVKM. V trimming: 3 bases; J trimming: 0 bases; junction bases outside the gene matches: 6. The CDR3 sequence is 16 residues long. The CDR3, as DNA: TGTGCCAGCAGTTTGTGGCGGGGGACTAGCACAGATACGCAGTATTTT. Translating it yields CASSLWRGTSTDTQYF.

This chain joins TRBV6-5 and TRBJ2-5; tentative D call: TRBD2 (5 bases). In germline, CDR1 is MNHEY, CDR2 SVGAGI. V was clipped by 2 bases and J by 7 bases, with 11 bases between them. CDR3 length equals 13 residues. CDR3 loop: CASSYPGVGTQYF. The CDR3 DNA reads TGTGCCAGCAGTTACCCCGGGGTGGGGACCCAGTACTTC.

This clonotype showed up just once. J is TRBJ2-7 and V is TRBV5-1; no definite D call. The CDR3 loop spans 15 amino acids. The germline V gene has CDR1 SGHRS and CDR2 YFSETQ. Trimming removed 3 bases from V and 2 bases from J, with 15 bases in between. For the CDR3, the DNA is TGCGCCAGCAGCTCCTCGGACGGTATCACCTACGAGCAGTACTTC. It yields the protein CASSSSDGITYEQYF. Full variable domain (remainder filled in from reference TRBV5-1 and TRBJ2-7): KAGVTQTPRYLIKTRGQQVTLSCSPISGHRSVSWYQQTPGQGLQFLFEYFSETQRNKGNFPGRFSGRQFSNSRSEMNVSTLELGDSALYLCASSSSDGITYEQYFGPGTRLTVT.

CDR3 coding DNA: TGTGCCAGCAGCCCAGGGGACCGCAACCACTATGGCTACACCTTC. Translating gives CASSPGDRNHYGYTF. The genes are TRBV9 and TRBJ1-2; D is possibly TRBD1 (6 bases). Germline CDR1 and CDR2: SGDLS and YYNGEE. V was cut by 4 bases and J by 3 bases, with 16 bases left in between. The CDR3 is 15 residues long.

This rearrangement joins TRBV2 to TRBJ2-5, with D possibly TRBD2 on 5 matching bases. Germline assignment: CDR1 SNHLY and CDR2 FYNNEI. The CDR3 has 13 amino acids. Trimming left V 6 bases short and J 7 bases short, with 15 bases between. DNA for the CDR3: TGTGCCAGCAGCTTGGCCTCCGGAGGGACCCAGTACTTC. It yields the protein CASSLASGGTQYF.

The rearrangement joins TRBV7-2 to TRBJ1-2; D ambiguous. V was clipped by 7 bases and J by 2 bases, with 26 bases between them. CDR1 is SGHTA, CDR2 FQGNSA, per germline. This CDR3 is 18 amino acids long. CDR3 in DNA: TGTGCCAGCATCCCCCGCGTGAGGAGCGACGGTTCCAACTATGGCTACACCTTC. Its protein is CASIPRVRSDGSNYGYTF.

V gene TRBV19 combines with J gene TRBJ1-5; the D is unclear. CDR1 and CDR2 from the germline V gene are LNHDA and SQIVND (reference sequence). The CDR3 has 18 amino acids. V lost 9 bases to trimming and J lost 3 bases, with 27 bases between them. The CDR3 region has the DNA TGTGCCAGCCAATCCATGCTCGGGAGAGTTCGGCTCAATCAGCCCCAGCATTTT. Protein: CASQSMLGRVRLNQPQHF. Supplemented by reference TRBV19 and TRBJ1-5, the full variable domain reads DGGITQSPKYLFRKEGQNVTLSCEQNLNHDAMYWYRQDPGQGLRLIYYSQIVNDFQKGDIAEGYSVSREKKESFPLTVTSAQKNPTAFYLCASQSMLGRVRLNQPQHFGDGTRLSIL.

V gene TRBV5-1 combines with J gene TRBJ1-2, with 7 nucleotides matching TRBD1. J was trimmed by 4 bases and V by 4 bases; bases with no gene match: 7. The CDR3 length is 14 residues. Germline values: CDR1 SGHRS, CDR2 YFSETQ. The CDR3 is CASSAGGQLYGYTF. DNA for the CDR3: TGCGCCAGCAGCGCCGGGGGACAGCTCTATGGCTACACCTTC.